This passage covers 10 T cell receptor beta chains from one sample sequenced in a study of T cell changes during pregnancy in multiple sclerosis (dated by TCRdb to 2018 to 2020). Library preparation used the immunoSEQ multiplex PCR assay. TCRdb retrieved this table from immuneACCESS and kept in-frame rearrangements only. Not all clones are present; in checked studies, unresolved V genes account for under half, and no reason is known for the remainder. Present in this sample are about 17,000 clones, roughly 84% of which were seen just once. Roughly a sixth of the sample goes to the ten largest clones. This specimen consisted of CD8+ T cells from peripheral blood mononuclear cells, obtained in the third trimester of pregnancy. The origin of the receptors is a female donor in good health, enrolled as a control in a pregnancy study.

This clone is labeled medium-sized. J is TRBJ2-7 and V is TRBV4-3; 7 bases align to TRBD1. Germline CDR1 is LGHNA and CDR2 is YSLEER. V dropped 2 bases and J dropped 3; count of bases not matched to a gene: 7. The CDR3 spans 15 residues. The CDR3 protein is CASSQTTGKDYEQYF. CDR3 coding DNA: TGCGCCAGCAGCCAAACGACAGGGAAAGACTACGAGCAGTACTTC.

This clone was seen once. The V gene is TRBV9, the J gene TRBJ1-2; 8 nucleotides line up with TRBD1. Per germline, CDR1 SGDLS and CDR2 YYNGEE. J was trimmed by 3 bases and V by 8 bases; bases with no gene match: 9. CDR3 size: 14 residues. The CDR3 protein is CASGQGSGHYGYTF. For the CDR3, the DNA is TGTGCCAGTGGACAGGGCTCGGGACACTATGGCTACACCTTC.

This rearrangement joins TRBV10-1 to TRBJ2-4, with D perhaps matching TRBD2 (5 bases). Trimming removed 2 bases at V and 0 bases at J, with 11 bases between. The CDR3 sequence is 16 residues long. Per germline, CDR1 WNHNN and CDR2 SYGVQD (reference sequence). The DNA of the CDR3 is TGCGCCAGCAGTGAGGTGAGGGAAAAAGCCAAAAACATTCAGTACTTC. Translating it yields CASSEVREKAKNIQYF.

This chain uses TRBV27 with TRBJ1-2, with a tentative D call TRBD1 (5 bases). The germline V and J ends were trimmed by 2 bases and 2 bases, with 18 bases remaining between them. Germline-derived CDR1 and CDR2 are MNHEY and SMNVEV (reference sequence). This CDR3 comprises 17 residues. CDR3 DNA: TGTGCCAGCAGTTTAAATATTGATTGGGGGGGGAACTATGGCTACACCTTC. Amino acids: CASSLNIDWGGNYGYTF.

The chain joins TRBV6-5 to TRBJ1-1; D remains unclear. Germline CDR1 is MNHEY and CDR2 is SVGAGI. V lost 2 bases and J 0 bases, leaving 7 bases between the germline ends. The CDR3 consists of 14 residues. The CDR3 DNA reads as TGTGCCAGCAGTTACCTGGAGTTGAACACTGAAGCTTTCTTT. Its translation: CASSYLELNTEAFF.

The chain carries TRBV27 and TRBJ2-5, with D perhaps TRBD2 (5 bases). Per the germline V gene, CDR1 is MNHEY and CDR2 is SMNVEV (reference sequence). The V gene lost 5 bases and the J gene lost 5 bases, with 12 bases spanning the gap. This CDR3 is built from 13 residues. This CDR3 reads CASSEGGGETQYF. The DNA for the CDR3 is TGTGCCAGCAGTGAGGGCGGTGGGGAGACCCAGTACTTC.

V gene TRBV7-9 combines with J gene TRBJ1-2, with 7 nucleotides matching TRBD1. After removal of 5 bases from V and 4 bases from J, the junction contained 4 bases not matched to a gene. Germline V gene data show CDR1 as SEHNR and CDR2 as FQNEAQ (reference sequence). This CDR3 is built from 13 residues. The CDR3 region has the DNA TGTGCCAGCAGCCCCGGGACAGTCTATGGCTACACCTTC. Protein product: CASSPGTVYGYTF.

Within the sample, this clone is medium-sized (0.01 to 0.1%). The V gene is TRBV10-3, the J gene TRBJ1-1, with TRBD1 identical over 7 bases. Losses at the gene ends were 6 bases for V and 1 base for J; bases not matched to a gene: 8. The CDR3 contains 15 residues. In germline, CDR1 is ENHRY, CDR2 SYGVKD. CDR3 in amino acids: CAISRRQGRNTEAFF. The DNA for the CDR3 is TGTGCCATCAGCCGACGACAGGGAAGGAACACTGAAGCTTTCTTT.

This chain connects TRBV7-2 to TRBJ2-1; maybe TRBD1 (6 bases). The CDR3 length is 15 residues. The V end was cut by 0 bases, the J end by 5 bases, with 11 bases between. CDR1 and CDR2 from the germline V gene are SGHTA and FQGNSA. DNA for the CDR3: TGTGCCAGCAGCTTAGCCAGGGGTAGGGACAATGAGCAGTTCTTC. Translated: CASSLARGRDNEQFF.

The J gene is TRBJ2-7, the V gene TRBV7-9, with 11 positions matching TRBD2. The CDR3 loop spans 15 amino acids. J lost 3 bases, V lost 5 bases, and 6 bases had no gene match. Germline-derived CDR1 and CDR2 are SEHNR and FQNEAQ (reference sequence). This CDR3 is CASSPTSGENYEQYF. CDR3 sequence (DNA): TGTGCCAGCAGCCCGACTAGCGGGGAGAACTACGAGCAGTACTTC.